This TCR beta chain emerged from a study of T cells in Graves' hyperthyroidism and ophthalmopathy. Study-wide background: Peripheral blood was secured at the point of initial diagnosis, before any treatment. Study-wide results and limits: Blood also held most thyroid clonotypes expanded beyond 0.001.

Trimming removed 0 bases from V and 4 bases from J, with 10 bases in between. The CDR3 runs 15 residues. CDR1 is SGHVS, CDR2 FQNEAQ, per germline. Amplified regions were TCR beta CDR3 sequences from RNA transcripts. Primed by the HTBI set, a first-round RT-PCR was run on the TCR CDR3. TCRdb processed the multiplex PCR reads anew with MiXCR; each CDR3 protein has one entry. This sample yields approximately 720,000 distinct CDR3 sequences, of which roughly a sixth are seen a single time; around 17% belongs to the top ten. This clonotype was found a few times. Its specificity is not known. Those patients with uncontrolled infection, other autoimmune disease, pregnancy or lactation were excluded. On the basis of clinical symptoms, serum thyroxine and TRAb, thyroid ultrasound and orbital computed tomography, diagnoses were made.

The clonotype comes from a woman between 45 and 65 years old with Graves' hyperthyroidism that later progressed to Graves' ophthalmopathy. Sequences were obtained from blood. This chain connects TRBV7-8 to TRBJ1-5, with D unclear. The CDR3 region is CASSLARVNNQPQHF. The DNA of the CDR3 is TGTGCCAGCAGCTTAGCGCGCGTTAATAATCAGCCCCAGCATTTT.